The present T cell receptor (beta chain) was sequenced within a study of siplizumab effects on memory and regulatory T cells. Findings of the study overall: Mappable CD4+ clones that were alloreactive averaged around 70% Treg-derived with siplizumab versus 25% to 30% in controls.

V dropped 0 bases and J dropped 6 bases, with 8 bases sitting between them. The length of the CDR3 is 13 residues. From germline, CDR1 is SGDLS and CDR2 YYNGEE. As for this clone: Antigen specificity is unknown.

The table came from immunoSEQ multiplex PCR; TCRdb's copy has only in-frame clones and leaves some out. The sample records 70,000 to 100,000 clones, 96% being singletons. The source material was naive CD4+ T cells sorted from blood. The clonotype was recovered from a human donor in good health. The rearrangement joins TRBV9 to TRBJ2-3; D is uncertain. The CDR3 sequence is CASSVVGQDTQYF. The CDR3 DNA reads as TGTGCCAGCAGCGTAGTCGGGCAGGATACGCAGTATTTT. Full variable domain (outside the CDR3, taken from reference TRBV9 and TRBJ2-3): DSGVTQTPKHLITATGQRVTLRCSPRSGDLSVYWYQQSLDQGLQFLIQYYNGEERAKGNILERFSAQQFPDLHSELNLSSLELGDSALYFCASSVVGQDTQYFGPGTRLTVL.